This T cell receptor beta chain was recorded in a study of cytomegalovirus exposure and HLA in healthy donors. Trimming cost V 3 bases and J 3 bases; bases outside gene matches: 7. Germline CDR1 SGHDN, CDR2 FVKESK. The CDR3 loop spans 16 amino acids. Researchers ran the PCR with 60 Vbeta and 13 Jbeta primers. Using immunoSEQ multiplex PCR, the repertoire was profiled, and TCRdb retains in-frame clones only, with some absent. There are 100,000 to 150,000 clones in the sample, with 2.2% held by the top ten. Notes on the study in general: Being productive about 90% or about 30% of the time was typical of most TCR beta V segments in an earlier analysis. Some V segments (TRBV6-2 and TRBV6-3 among them) were excluded as indistinguishable.

Turning to this clone: No antigen is known for it.

Sequencing was performed on PBMCs. This rearrangement joins TRBV14 to TRBJ1-1, with TRBD1 matching 10 bases. This clonotype was sampled from a man aged 40-49 years in good health and CMV-seronegative. CDR3 amino acids: CASSHIPGTGDTEAFF. In DNA form, the CDR3 reads TGTGCCAGCAGCCACATTCCCGGGACAGGGGACACTGAAGCTTTCTTT.